This T cell receptor (beta chain) was sequenced in a study of blood T cell repertoires in COVID-19. The overall study: Both acute and convalescent COVID-19 samples were obtained from the United States, Italy and Spain.

The CDR3 length is 14 residues. The V end was cut by 0 bases, the J end by 5 bases, with 9 bases between. The germline gives CDR1 SGDLS, CDR2 YYNGEE. This table comes from immunoSEQ multiplex PCR, and its TCRdb copy is limited to in-frame clones, with some not included. The sample records roughly 410,000 clones, about 87% being singletons. Comments on this clone: This CDR3 is also generated by other DNA sequences in the sample.

The V and J genes are TRBV9 and TRBJ2-1; a weak D match, TRBD2 (6 bases). The clonotype comes from an older woman with COVID-19, enrolled during active disease. Sequences were obtained from peripheral blood. CDR3 coding DNA: TGTGCCAGCAGCGTAGACGGGACTCACAATGAGCAGTTCTTC. This codes for CASSVDGTHNEQFF.